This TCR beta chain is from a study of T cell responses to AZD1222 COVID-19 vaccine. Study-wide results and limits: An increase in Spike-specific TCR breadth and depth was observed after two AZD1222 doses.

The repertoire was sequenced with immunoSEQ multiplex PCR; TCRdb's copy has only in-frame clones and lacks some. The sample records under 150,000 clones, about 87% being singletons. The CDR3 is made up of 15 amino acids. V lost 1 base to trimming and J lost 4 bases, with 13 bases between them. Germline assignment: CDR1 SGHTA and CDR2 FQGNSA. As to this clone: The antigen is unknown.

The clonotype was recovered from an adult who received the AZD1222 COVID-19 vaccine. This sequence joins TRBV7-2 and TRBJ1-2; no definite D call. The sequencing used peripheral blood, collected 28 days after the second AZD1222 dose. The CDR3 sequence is CASSLVRGSTYGYTF. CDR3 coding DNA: TGTGCCAGCAGCTTAGTACGCGGCAGCACCTATGGCTACACCTTC.